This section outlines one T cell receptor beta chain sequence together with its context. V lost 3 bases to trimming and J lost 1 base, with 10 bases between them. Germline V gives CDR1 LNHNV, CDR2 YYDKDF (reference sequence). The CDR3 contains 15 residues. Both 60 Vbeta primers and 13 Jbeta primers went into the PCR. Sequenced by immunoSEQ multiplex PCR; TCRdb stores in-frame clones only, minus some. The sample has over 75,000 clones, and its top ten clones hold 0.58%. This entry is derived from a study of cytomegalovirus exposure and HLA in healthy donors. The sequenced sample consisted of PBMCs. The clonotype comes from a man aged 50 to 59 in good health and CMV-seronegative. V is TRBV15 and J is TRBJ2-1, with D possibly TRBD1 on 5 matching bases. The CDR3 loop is CATSRDSGSYNEQFF. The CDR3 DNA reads TGTGCCACCAGCAGGGATTCAGGGTCCTACAATGAGCAGTTCTTC.